This TCR beta chain was sequenced during a study of siplizumab effects on memory and regulatory T cells (dated by TCRdb to between 2018 and 2020). Looking at the study overall: Across 8 or 9 responder-stimulator pairs, paired mixed lymphocyte reactions were conducted with siplizumab at roughly 0.9 ug/mL and without drug. The study looked at the effect of siplizumab, an anti-CD2 antibody, on alloreactive T-cell subsets in allogeneic mixed lymphocyte reactions made from human PBMCs. Beyond this particular receptor, the publication reports: The suppressive function of proliferating Tregs from siplizumab cultures was not functionally confirmed. The cumulative frequency of alloreactive sequences that could be traced back to unstimulated CD4+ memory T cells was significantly reduced by siplizumab. Of the alloreactive CD4+ clones that could be mapped, the Treg-derived share averaged about 63% with siplizumab compared with 26.9% in control reactions. Because sequences below about 10^-5 frequency were poorly captured, only a minor fraction of alloreactive clones could be mapped to unstimulated subsets. Compared with memory T cells, unstimulated naive T cells appeared more diverse, and naive cells seemed to make a substantial contribution to the alloresponse. About 75-95% of proliferating CD4+ or CD8+ clones could not be given a naive or memory phenotype.

Library method: the immunoSEQ multiplex PCR assay. The deep sequencing platform assayed about 91,000 TCR templates per sample. Genomic DNA extracted from sorted T cells was used for TCRbeta CDR3 sequencing. Per the original workflow: The R programming language was used for the clonal analysis of the TCRbeta CDR3 data. Alloreactive CD4+ and CD8+ clones were identified by comparing unstimulated samples to CFSE-low samples taken after the reaction. Regulatory or non-regulatory origin was assigned to alloreactive CD4+ clones by matching of sequences to sorted unstimulated Treg and non-Treg repertoires. TCRdb carries this immuneACCESS record with in-frame sequences only. Its versions omit some clonotypes, under half of them owing to an unresolved V gene in the studies checked, with the rest unexplained. That table gives V, J and clone size, and the DNA gave D and trimming. Counted in this sample were about 13,000 clones; 30% to 40% of them appeared once. In total, the top ten clones hold over 9% of the sample.

As to this clone: No antigen is known for it. No qualities accompany the bases; no much larger clone lies one base away.

Relative to germline, V is 0 bases shorter and J is 6 bases shorter, with 14 bases between their ends. Spanning cysteine to phenylalanine, the CDR3 consists of 16 amino acids. Only the CDR3 DNA is retained, 48 bases long and in frame from the first base. Via the germline V gene (reference sequence), CDR1 is SEHNR and CDR2 FQNEAQ. Cells in the mixed lymphocyte reaction were cultured together at 37 degrees C for 6 days. Responder PBMCs were labelled with CFSE, stimulator PBMCs were labelled with Violet Dye, and the two were mixed at a 1:1 ratio. TCRbeta CDR3 sequencing was performed on sorted unstimulated T cells and on proliferating T cells recovered from mixed lymphocyte reactions. Fresh whole blood from approximately ten HLA-typed healthy donors was used to isolate PBMCs. For TCR sequencing, responder T cells that had proliferated and were CFSE-low were FACS-sorted once the mixed lymphocyte reaction was over.

The sequenced sample consisted of CFSE-low (dividing) CD8+ T cells sorted from an allogeneic mixed lymphocyte reaction. The sequence came from a human donor in good health; the cells came from an allogeneic mixed lymphocyte reaction. The V and J segments used are TRBV7-9 and TRBJ2-2, with the identity of the D gene unclear. In nucleotide form, the sequence is TGTGCCAGCAGCTTAGCAGTCTGGCCTGTGGCCGGGGAGCTGTTTTTT. The encoded protein is CASSLAVWPVAGELFF. The full variable domain, with segments outside the CDR3 supplied by the reference TRBV7-9 and TRBJ2-2 proteins, appears as DTGVSQNPRHKITKRGQNVTFRCDPISEHNRLYWYRQTLGQGPEFLTYFQNEAQLEKSRLLSDRFSAERPKGSFSTLEIQRTEQGDSAMYLCASSLAVWPVAGELFFGEGSRLTVL.